The present T cell receptor (beta chain) was sequenced within a study of blood T cell repertoires in COVID-19. Turning to the study itself: Donors in the United States, Italy and Spain gave samples during acute or convalescent COVID-19.

Generated by immunoSEQ multiplex PCR, the TCRdb table keeps only in-frame clones and is missing some. The table has 150,000 to 200,000 clones, about 79% seen once; the top ten hold roughly 15%. Trimming cost V 6 bases and J 1 base, with 10 bases left between them. The germline gives CDR1 SGHRS, CDR2 YFSETQ. The CDR3 spans 13 residues. The sequenced sample consisted of PBMCs or T cells enriched from blood (not recorded which). The chain has TRBV5-1 and TRBJ1-1; no clear D. This receptor was identified in a man aged 45-65 years who had recovered from COVID-19. DNA for the CDR3: TGCGCCAGCAACAACATGCCGAACACTGAAGCTTTCTTT. It is translated as CASNNMPNTEAFF.